The sequence of this T cell receptor (beta chain) was determined in a study of blood T cell repertoires in COVID-19. Study overall: PBMCs, B-cell-depleted T cells, or T cells were the source of the cDNA or gDNA that made up the material.

Profiled with immunoSEQ multiplex PCR; TCRdb holds only in-frame clones, not every one. The sample includes 200,000 to 250,000 clones, under 85% of them seen just once. The ends lost 2 bases at V and 6 bases at J; junction bases unmatched: 3. This CDR3 comprises 14 residues. The germline V gene has CDR1 SGHRS and CDR2 YFSETQ. This chain joins TRBV5-1 and TRBJ1-5; TRBD1 matches at 9 bases. The sequenced material came from PBMCs or T cells enriched from blood (not recorded which). This TCR derives from a man in his sixties who had recovered from COVID-19. In DNA, the CDR3 is TGCGCCAGCAGCTTTACAGGGGGCGGTCAGCCCCAGCATTTT. Its protein product is CASSFTGGGQPQHF.